These T cell receptor beta chains were read from a single sample in a study of neoadjuvant anti-PD-1 for oral cavity cancer. The protocol was immunoSEQ multiplex PCR, while the TCRdb copy is restricted to in-frame clones and leaves out a portion. The repertoire holds fewer than 20,000 clones, with 60% to 70% as singletons. The specimen was PBMCs, collected before nivolumab (anti-PD-1) treatment. Receptors originate from a person aged 35 to 85 with oral cavity squamous cell carcinoma. Each CDR3 is given with its conserved first and last residue. The order of the fields is clone size, CDR3 length, D gene, V gene, J gene, CDR3 DNA, CDR3 protein. A D gene is named only where the DNA matches it firmly. Not every row has a clone size; where given, it reads once, few, many or a size class.

>-|16|TRBD1|TRBV5-3|TRBJ2-3
TGTGCCAGACCGAAGCCGGGACAGGTGTCCACAGATACGCAGTATTTT
CARPKPGQVSTDTQYF
>-|14|TRBD1|TRBV2|TRBJ1-2
TGTGCCAGCAGTTTGGGAGAGGGGGCGCAAGGCTACACCTTC
CASSLGEGAQGYTF
>-|15|TRBD2|TRBV5-1|TRBJ2-5
TGCGCCAGCAGCCTACCAACTAGCGGACAAGAGACCCAGTACTTC
CASSLPTSGQETQYF
>-|14|-|TRBV2|TRBJ1-5
TGTGCCAGCAGTGTGTCAGGGGTCGGTCAGCCCCAGCATTTT
CASSVSGVGQPQHF
>few|14|-|TRBV7-8|TRBJ2-5
TGTGCCAGCAGCCCAGGGACTGGCCAAGAGACCCAGTACTTC
CASSPGTGQETQYF
>-|16|-|TRBV5-6|TRBJ1-1
TGTGCCAGCAGCTTGCTTTGGTCAGGGAGGGAGCCTGAAGCTTTCTTT
CASSLLWSGREPEAFF
>-|16|TRBD2|TRBV7-9|TRBJ2-7
TGTGCCAGCAGCTTTGGGACTAGCGGGCCCCCTGGGGAGCAGTACTTC
CASSFGTSGPPGEQYF
>-|17|TRBD2|TRBV9|TRBJ2-5
TGTGCCAGCAGCGTAGCTACGCTAGCGGGAGGGCCGGAGACCCAGTACTTC
CASSVATLAGGPETQYF
>few|14|-|TRBV12-5|TRBJ1-1
TGTGCTAGTGCCCCGGGGGGCGCGGGCACTGAAGCTTTCTTT
CASAPGGAGTEAFF
>-|14|-|TRBV15|TRBJ2-7
TGTGCCACCAGCAGAGGGCACACTACCTACGAGCAGTACTTC
CATSRGHTTYEQYF
>few|13|TRBD2|TRBV30|TRBJ2-1
TGTGCCTTTTCCCTAGCGGGAGACAATGAGCAGTTCTTC
CAFSLAGDNEQFF
>-|9|-|TRBV2|TRBJ2-2
TGTGCCGCCCACGGGGAGCTGTTTTTT
CAAHGELFF
>-|14|TRBD1|TRBV6-1|TRBJ1-2
TGTGCCAGCAGTGAAACAGTGACAGGGTATGGCTACACCTTC
CASSETVTGYGYTF
>few|17|-|TRBV5-1|TRBJ2-2
TGCGCCAGCAGCTTGGAACCAGGGGCGCCCTACACCGGGGAGCTGTTTTTT
CASSLEPGAPYTGELFF
>-|14|-|TRBV9|TRBJ2-3
TGTGCCAGCAGCCCCGATCGGGTCCCAGATACGCAGTATTTT
CASSPDRVPDTQYF
>-|16|TRBD2|TRBV29-1|TRBJ2-3
TGCAGCGTTGAAGATCCCACTAGCGGGAGTTCAGATACGCAGTATTTT
CSVEDPTSGSSDTQYF
>-|17|TRBD2|TRBV2|TRBJ2-2
TGTGCCAGCAGTAGACTAGCGGGAAATAGGAACACCGGGGAGCTGTTTTTT
CASSRLAGNRNTGELFF
>-|13|-|TRBV30|TRBJ1-1
TGTGCCTGGAGTCCGAACAGTAACACTGAAGCTTTCTTT
CAWSPNSNTEAFF
>-|15|-|TRBV5-1|TRBJ1-2
TGCGCCAGCCATACCTCGGATAGGACTAACTATGGCTACACCTTC
CASHTSDRTNYGYTF
>once|17|TRBD2|TRBV4-1|TRBJ2-3
TGCGCCAGCAGCTGGGGGACTAGCGGGTATAGCACAGATACGCAGTATTTT
CASSWGTSGYSTDTQYF
>-|11|-|TRBV10-3|TRBJ2-3
TGTGCCAGCGGGGGCACAGATACGCAGTATTTT
CASGGTDTQYF
>-|14|TRBD1|TRBV2|TRBJ1-6
TGTGCCAGCAGTAAGGGACAGAATAATTCACCCCTCCACTTT
CASSKGQNNSPLHF
>few|13|-|TRBV6-1|TRBJ1-2
TGTGCCAGCAGTCCCGGGCCGACGATCGGCTACACCTTC
CASSPGPTIGYTF
>few|15|-|TRBV7-9|TRBJ1-2
TGTGCCAGCAGCTTAGGCTGGACGGGAAACTATGGCTACACCTTC
CASSLGWTGNYGYTF
>-|11|-|TRBV28|TRBJ1-1
TGTGCCAGCAGGGAGAACACTGAAGCTTTCTTT
CASRENTEAFF
>-|14|-|TRBV15|TRBJ1-1
TGTGCCACCAGCAGAGAGAGTGGGGGAGGAGACAAAATTTTT
CATSRESGGGDKIF
>-|14|-|TRBV19|TRBJ2-1
TGTGCCAGTAGGGAAGGAAACGCCAGAAATGAGCAGTTCTTC
CASREGNARNEQFF
>-|15|-|TRBV6-6|TRBJ1-2
TGTGCCAGCAGTTACGAACAGTCTTTTAACTATGGCTACACCTTC
CASSYEQSFNYGYTF
>-|15|-|TRBV6-9|TRBJ2-7
TGTGCCAGCACTCCGCTCCGGGACACCCCCTACGAGCAGTACTTC
CASTPLRDTPYEQYF
>-|13|TRBD1|TRBV10-1|TRBJ2-7
TGCGCCAGCAGCGACAGGGCATCGGGCGAGCAGTACTTC
CASSDRASGEQYF
>-|13|TRBD2|TRBV5-6|TRBJ2-7
TGTGCCAGCAGGGCTAGCGGGGATTACGAGCAGTACTTC
CASRASGDYEQYF
>few|13|-|TRBV5-1|TRBJ1-2
TGCGCCAGCAGCTTGCAAGGCGGGTATGGCTACACCTTC
CASSLQGGYGYTF
>-|17|TRBD2|TRBV13|TRBJ2-3
TGTGCCAGCAGCGCGGGAGGACAGTTTTCATTCACAGATACGCAGTATTTT
CASSAGGQFSFTDTQYF
>-|16|-|TRBV4-1|TRBJ2-1
TGCGCCAGCAGCCAAGACTCCAGCACCGGTTACAATGAGCAGTTCTTC
CASSQDSSTGYNEQFF
>-|11|-|TRBV4-1|TRBJ2-5
TGCGCCAGCAGCTACTGGGGGACCCAGTACTTC
CASSYWGTQYF
>-|14|TRBD1|TRBV6-6|TRBJ2-7
TGTGCCAGCAGTTACCCCGGGACAGGGACCGAGCAGTACTTC
CASSYPGTGTEQYF
>-|14|-|TRBV2|TRBJ2-3
TGTGCCAGCAGTGGTAGGACTAGCACAGATACGCAGTATTTT
CASSGRTSTDTQYF
>-|13|-|TRBV6-5|TRBJ2-5
TGTGCCAGCAGCAGGACCGTACAAGAGACCCAGTACTTC
CASSRTVQETQYF
>-|15|-|TRBV7-2|TRBJ2-7
TGTGCCAGCAGCTTATGGTCCAGGGCCTCCTACGAGCAGTACTTC
CASSLWSRASYEQYF
>few|13|-|TRBV5-6|TRBJ1-5
TGTGCCAGCAGCTTGGGCAACAATCAGCCCCAGCATTTT
CASSLGNNQPQHF
>-|13|-|TRBV6-6|TRBJ2-7
TGTGCCAGCAGGCAAGGGGGGAGCCACGAGCAGTACTTC
CASRQGGSHEQYF
>-|15|TRBD1|TRBV2|TRBJ1-1
TGTGCCAGCAGTGAAGCGGACAGGGCGGGCACTGAAGCTTTCTTT
CASSEADRAGTEAFF